These 29 T cell receptor beta chains were all obtained from the same sample, sequenced in a study of T-cell memory formation after mild COVID-19. In TCRdb, the 5' RACE reads were re-called with MiXCR into one record per CDR3 protein. The sample yields roughly 130,000 distinct CDR3 sequences, roughly 6.2% seen once. Sequences were obtained from PBMCs or a T cell subset sorted from them (not recorded which). Receptor source: an adult woman who had mild COVID-19 (a few samples of this study predate the infection). Cell type and time point are not known.

This clonotype was seen many times. The V and J genes are TRBV12-3 or TRBV12-4 and TRBJ2-7; D perhaps matches TRBD1 (6 bases). V lost 7 bases, J lost 3 bases, and 13 bases lay in between. The CDR3 has 13 amino acids. The CDR3 loop is CASTLGQGYEQYF. In DNA, the CDR3 is TGTGCCAGCACCCTGGGACAAGGCTACGAGCAGTACTTC.

Of note for this clonotype: Mismatch with germline at one junction end may stem from a read error. J is TRBJ1-4 and V is TRBV5-1; TRBD1 matches 7 bases. The CDR3 totals 15 residues. The V gene's germline CDR1 is SGHRS and CDR2 YFSETQ. DNA for the CDR3: TGCGCCAGCAGCTGGGGACAGCTACCTAAAGAAAAACTGTTTTTT. Its translation is CASSWGQLPKEKLFF.

V usage is TRBV24-1 and J usage is TRBJ2-1; D might be TRBD1 (5 bases). The germline V gene encodes CDR1 KGHDR and CDR2 SFDVKD. This CDR3 is built from 15 residues. V was trimmed by 3 bases and J by 1 base, leaving 9 bases between them. In nucleotides, the CDR3 is TGTGCCACCAGTGATATCCAGGGATCCTACAATGAGCAGTTCTTC. This encodes CATSDIQGSYNEQFF.

Only a few counts were recorded for this clonotype. The rearrangement links TRBV5-1 to TRBJ1-1; a possible D gene is TRBD1 (6 bases). The length of the CDR3 is 16 residues. The V end was cut by 4 bases, the J end by 0 bases, with 16 bases between. The V gene's germline CDR1 is SGHRS and CDR2 YFSETQ. The CDR3 reads CASSANRVPMNTEAFF. The CDR3 DNA is TGCGCCAGCAGCGCTAACAGGGTCCCGATGAACACTGAAGCTTTCTTT.

This clonotype was picked up a small number of times. The chain is built from TRBV3-1 and TRBJ2-1, with 8 bases aligning to TRBD2. The CDR3 length is 14 residues. Per germline, CDR1 LGHDT and CDR2 YNNKEL (reference sequence). V gave up 4 bases and J gave up 5 bases; unmatched junction bases: 4. The CDR3 region has the DNA TGTGCCAGCAGCCGGGCTAGCGGGCACAATGAGCAGTTCTTC. Its translation: CASSRASGHNEQFF.

The table lists this clonotype with many counts. The rearrangement links TRBV20-1 to TRBJ1-5; 8 bases are shared with TRBD1. The CDR3 loop spans 13 amino acids. The V gene end was trimmed by 5 bases and the J gene end by 1 base; junction bases not matched to a gene: 1. Looked up from germline, CDR1 is DFQATT and CDR2 is SNEGSKA (reference sequence). CDR3 sequence (DNA): TGCAGTGCTGGACAGGGAAGCAATCAGCCCCAGCATTTT. It codes for CSAGQGSNQPQHF.

This sequence joins TRBV4-1 and TRBJ1-2; 7 bases match TRBD1. Losses at the gene ends were 2 bases for V and 8 bases for J; bases not matched to a gene: 14. The germline V gene has CDR1 MGHRA and CDR2 YSYEKL. This CDR3 has 16 amino acids. The CDR3 sequence is CASSQPKEGGAGGYTF. The CDR3 bases are TGCGCCAGCAGCCAACCAAAGGAAGGGGGCGCGGGAGGCTACACCTTC.

The gene calls are TRBV14 and TRBJ1-1, with D maybe TRBD1 (5 bases). Looked up from germline, CDR1 is SGHDN and CDR2 is FVKESK. Between the trimmed V and J ends, which lost 1 base and 1 base, there was a span of 10 bases. The CDR3 is made up of 15 amino acids. CDR3 DNA: TGTGCCAGCAGCCAAGTCCAGGGTCCGAACACTGAAGCTTTCTTT. Protein sequence: CASSQVQGPNTEAFF.

The chain is built from TRBV20-1 and TRBJ1-2, with D hard to call. With 0 bases removed from V and 8 bases from J, the gap between germline ends came to 10 bases. This CDR3 contains 12 residues. Germline-derived CDR1 and CDR2 are DFQATT and SNEGSKA (reference sequence). CDR3 DNA: TGCAGTGCTAGAGATCGATGGAGAGGCTACACCTTC. This gives the protein CSARDRWRGYTF.

The V and J genes are TRBV4-1 and TRBJ2-5, with 7 positions matching TRBD2. CDR3 length: 17 amino acids. Germline V lookup: CDR1 MGHRA, CDR2 YSYEKL. V lost 4 bases to trimming and J lost 1 base; unmatched junction nucleotides: 12. CDR3 sequence: CASSPFPLVAGQETQYF. CDR3 bases: TGCGCCAGCAGCCCCTTCCCCCTAGTAGCGGGCCAAGAGACCCAGTACTTC.

By frequency in the sample, this clonotype is medium-sized. V gene TRBV6-5 combines with J gene TRBJ2-3; no reliable D call. Germline V gene data show CDR1 as MNHEY and CDR2 as SVGAGI. This CDR3 region has 11 residues. The V gene lost 5 bases and the J gene lost 6 bases, with 6 bases spanning the gap. The CDR3 region has the DNA TGTGCCAGCAGTGACTGGGATACGCAGTATTTT. Amino acid sequence: CASSDWDTQYF.

The V call is TRBV12-3 or TRBV12-4, the J call TRBJ1-1; TRBD1 is a possible D gene (6 bases). The CDR3 is 13 residues long. The V end lost 4 bases, the J end lost 4 bases, and 10 bases lay between the germline ends. This CDR3 reads CASSCGGLTEAFF. The CDR3 DNA follows: TGTGCCAGCAGTTGTGGGGGGCTCACTGAAGCTTTCTTT.

The chain carries TRBV5-5 and TRBJ2-5; TRBD2 matches at 7 bases. Germline CDR1 is SGHKS and CDR2 is YYEKEE (reference sequence). The CDR3 runs 16 residues. V shed 1 base and J 0 bases; nucleotides not matched to a gene: 6. CDR3 loop: CASSLLWLADQETQYF. Here the CDR3 DNA reads TGTGCCAGCAGCTTGTTGTGGCTAGCGGACCAAGAGACCCAGTACTTC.

V and J are TRBV12-3 or TRBV12-4 and TRBJ2-1; D possibly matches TRBD1 or TRBD2 (6 bases each). V was shortened by 8 bases and J by 7 bases, with 18 bases between the two germline ends. The CDR3 covers 14 residues. The CDR3, as DNA: TGTGCCAGCGCCGAGGTAGGGGGGCGGAATGAGCAGTTCTTC. It encodes CASAEVGGRNEQFF.

This rearrangement joins TRBV19 to TRBJ2-6; possibly TRBD1 for D (6 bases). The CDR3 spans 18 residues. Trimming stripped 6 bases from V and 2 bases from J, with 20 bases between. CDR1 and CDR2 (germline): LNHDA, SQIVND (reference sequence). CDR3 loop: CASRSRGSRLTGANVLTF. The CDR3 DNA sequence: TGTGCCAGTAGATCCAGGGGTTCTAGACTCACTGGGGCCAACGTCCTGACTTTC.

The V and J genes are TRBV6-2 or TRBV6-3 and TRBJ1-4; the D is unclear. The ends were cut back, 0 bases at V and 8 bases at J, with 4 bases in the middle. The CDR3 is 12 residues long. Germline V CDR1 and CDR2: MNHEY, SVGEGT. CDR3 amino acids: CASSYSEEKLFF. The CDR3 bases are TGTGCCAGCAGTTACTCGGAAGAAAAACTGTTTTTT.

The chain's CDR3 is CSASQGLADLTDTQYF. CDR3 sequence (DNA): TGCAGTGCTAGCCAGGGACTAGCCGACCTCACAGATACGCAGTATTTT. This rearrangement joins TRBV20-1 to TRBJ2-3; 9 bases are a match to TRBD2. This CDR3 has 16 residues. The V and J ends lost 3 bases and 2 bases, in that order; junction bases with no gene match: 9. Germline V gene sequence: CDR1 DFQATT, CDR2 SNEGSKA (reference sequence).

The rearrangement links TRBV18 to TRBJ2-3; 9 bases agree with TRBD2. The germline CDR1 and CDR2 sequences are KGHSH and LQKENI. This CDR3 contains 17 residues. After removal of 1 base from V and 2 bases from J, the junction contained 7 bases not matched to a gene. CDR3 loop: CASSPLNSGRATDTQYF. CDR3 DNA: TGTGCCAGCTCACCACTAAATAGCGGGAGAGCCACAGATACGCAGTATTTT.

This clonotype showed up many times. This chain links TRBV7-2 with TRBJ2-5; 9 bases agree with TRBD2. The CDR3 is made up of 16 amino acids. Germline values: CDR1 SGHTA, CDR2 FQGNSA. V was clipped by 4 bases and J by 5 bases; unmatched bases: 11. The CDR3 loop is CASSWPRGGAMETQYF. The CDR3 coding sequence is TGTGCCAGCAGCTGGCCGCGGGGGGGAGCTATGGAGACCCAGTACTTC.

In this sample, this clonotype turned up a few times. The V gene is TRBV3-1, the J gene TRBJ1-2; 9 nucleotides align to TRBD1. The CDR3 is made up of 15 amino acids. Trimming cost V 4 bases and J 0 bases; bases outside gene matches: 3. Looked up from germline, CDR1 is LGHDT and CDR2 is YNNKEL (reference sequence). CDR3 sequence: CASSPRTGANYGYTF. The CDR3 DNA sequence: TGTGCCAGCAGCCCTCGGACAGGGGCTAACTATGGCTACACCTTC.

This clonotype was seen at least ten times. V is TRBV12-3 or TRBV12-4 and J is TRBJ2-2; the D is unclear. Trimming removed 3 bases from V and 0 bases from J, with 5 bases in between. The CDR3 consists of 14 residues. The CDR3 coding sequence is TGTGCCAGCAGTTTGGCCACGAACACCGGGGAGCTGTTTTTT. Its translation: CASSLATNTGELFF.

The chain recombines TRBV20-1 with TRBJ1-1; no reliable D call. V was shortened by 2 bases and J by 8 bases, with 9 bases between the two germline ends. The CDR3 has 11 amino acids. Looked up from germline, CDR1 is DFQATT and CDR2 is SNEGSKA (reference sequence). CDR3 region: CSARQLPEAFF. The CDR3 DNA sequence: TGCAGTGCTAGACAACTCCCCGAAGCTTTCTTT.

Of note for this clonotype: A much larger clonotype is one base distant, so this may be a read error. The rearrangement uses TRBV15 and TRBJ1-1; perhaps TRBD1 as D (5 bases). Germline-derived CDR1 and CDR2 are LNHNV and YYDKDF (reference sequence). With 4 bases removed from V and 4 bases from J, the gap between germline ends came to 13 bases. CDR3 size: 14 residues. The CDR3 coding sequence is TGTGCCACCAGCATAGTCCGGGGCGGCACTGAAGCTTTCTTT. Translation: CATSIVRGGTEAFF.

The rearrangement uses TRBV7-2 and TRBJ2-7; possibly TRBD2 for D (6 bases). The CDR3 runs 15 residues. The germline V gene encodes CDR1 SGHTA and CDR2 FQGNSA. V lost 0 bases and J lost 0, with 9 bases in between. The CDR3 nucleotides read TGTGCCAGCAGCTTAGCGGGGGGTAGCTCCTACGAGCAGTACTTC. This codes for CASSLAGGSSYEQYF.

This clonotype was recorded a few times. A much larger clonotype is one base distant, so this may be a read error. This chain connects TRBV24-1 to TRBJ2-1, with TRBD1 identical over 9 bases. This CDR3 has 15 residues. CDR1 KGHDR and CDR2 SFDVKD come from the germline V gene. The CDR3 bases are TGTGACACCAGTGATGTCCGGGACAGGGCCCATGAGCAGTTCTTC. Residues: CDTSDVRDRAHEQFF.

This clonotype was seen at least ten times. J is TRBJ2-2 and V is TRBV24-1, with D tentatively TRBD1 (5 bases). Trimming took off 4 bases at V and 3 bases at J, with 14 bases between the two ends. The CDR3 consists of 16 residues. The germline V gene has CDR1 KGHDR and CDR2 SFDVKD. This CDR3 is CATSDQSARDTGELFF. The CDR3 DNA follows: TGTGCCACCAGTGACCAATCGGCCAGGGACACCGGGGAGCTGTTTTTT.

This rearrangement joins TRBV12-3 or TRBV12-4 to TRBJ2-4; D gene uncertain. This CDR3 has 15 residues. Between the trimmed V and J ends, which lost 1 base and 0 bases, there was a span of 7 bases. Written as DNA, the CDR3 is TGTGCCAGCAGTTTAGACGGAGTAGCCAAAAACATTCAGTACTTC. The encoded protein is CASSLDGVAKNIQYF.

This clonotype appeared many times. The chain joins TRBV4-1 to TRBJ2-7; no definite D call. V was shortened by 3 bases and J by 2 bases, with 11 bases between the two germline ends. Germline-derived CDR1 and CDR2 are MGHRA and YSYEKL. This CDR3 comprises 14 residues. CDR3 protein: CASSHDKGTYEQYF. The CDR3 DNA sequence: TGCGCCAGCAGCCATGATAAAGGGACCTACGAGCAGTACTTC.

The chain employs TRBV12-3 or TRBV12-4 and TRBJ2-3; weak D call: TRBD2 (7 bases). This CDR3 has 16 amino acids. V lost 6 bases and J lost 5, with 21 bases in between. CDR3 DNA sequence: TGTGCCAGCAGCTCCTCGGGGGGCCCAAGGCAAGATACGCAGTATTTT. Translating gives CASSSSGGPRQDTQYF.